This T cell receptor (beta chain) was observed in a study of cytomegalovirus exposure and HLA in healthy donors. Germline V lookup: CDR1 SGHNT, CDR2 YYREEE (reference sequence). The CDR3 extends over 14 amino acids. With regard to this clone: One junction end does not reproduce the germline sequence, and a read error may be involved. This same CDR3 is encoded by further DNA sequences in the sample.

Primers included in the PCR were 60 Vbeta and 13 Jbeta primers. The method was immunoSEQ multiplex PCR; TCRdb's version includes in-frame clones alone and lacks a portion of them. The repertoire consists of more than 80,000 clones, with less than 85% occurring once and the leading ten covering over 15%. Input material: PBMCs. The chain links TRBV5-4 to TRBJ1-4; tentatively, D is TRBD1 (5 bases). The source of this sequence is a woman aged 55-69 years in good health and CMV-seropositive. Here the CDR3 DNA reads TGTGCCAGCAGCCGCGGGGCCCATAATGAAAAGCTGTTTTTT. Protein sequence: CASSRGAHNEKLFF.